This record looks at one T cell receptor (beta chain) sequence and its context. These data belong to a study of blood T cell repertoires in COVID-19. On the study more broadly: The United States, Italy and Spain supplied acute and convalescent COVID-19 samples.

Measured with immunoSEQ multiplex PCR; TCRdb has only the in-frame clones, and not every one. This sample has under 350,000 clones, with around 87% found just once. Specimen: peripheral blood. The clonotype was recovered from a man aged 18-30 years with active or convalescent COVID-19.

CDR3 DNA: TGTGCCAGCAGCTTAAACCCGGGACTCGTCACAGATACGCAGTATTTT. Translation gives CASSLNPGLVTDTQYF. This chain uses TRBV7-3 with TRBJ2-3, with a weak D call TRBD2 (6 bases). Looked up from germline, CDR1 is SGHTA and CDR2 is FQGTGA. Trimming took 1 base from V and 2 from J, leaving 13 bases between them. CDR3 length: 16 residues.